The 23 T cell receptor beta chains reported below all come from one sample, sequenced in a study of beta chain features in type 1 diabetes. Expressed TCRB transcripts got sequenced, as all isolated RNA was reverse transcribed. Repertoires were generated with immunoSEQ multiplex PCR, while TCRdb's copy carries only in-frame clones and drops some. The data show tens of thousands of clones, 68% seen once. The antigens of these receptors remain unknown. Study-level results: TCRB CDR3 length was moderately but significantly reduced in all four CD4+ subsets of Type 1 diabetes patients.

The sample consisted of stem cell memory CD4+ T cells from blood. The receptors were gathered from a middle-aged woman with type 1 diabetes.

This rearrangement joins TRBV6-5 to TRBJ1-5; D is perhaps TRBD1 (6 bases). The CDR3 totals 13 residues. Per germline, CDR1 MNHEY and CDR2 SVGAGI. V was cut by 9 bases and J by 0 bases, with 9 bases left in between. CDR3 DNA sequence: TGTGCCAGTACGACAGGTAGCAATCAGCCCCAGCATTTT. Protein product: CASTTGSNQPQHF.

The CDR3 reads CASNRPPRTSGGIDEQFF. For the CDR3, the DNA is TGTGCCAGCAACCGCCCCCCTCGGACTAGCGGGGGGATTGATGAGCAGTTCTTC. The V and J genes are TRBV28 and TRBJ2-1, with 14 bases aligning to TRBD2. This CDR3 contains 18 residues. Germline V gene lookup returns CDR1 MDHEN and CDR2 SYDVKM. The V and J ends lost 7 bases and 8 bases, in that order; junction bases with no gene match: 16.

This chain links TRBV7-8 with TRBJ2-7, with 9 bases aligning to TRBD2. This CDR3 region has 15 residues. V dropped 2 bases and J dropped 3; count of bases not matched to a gene: 5. The germline V gene has CDR1 SGHVS and CDR2 FQNEAQ. In nucleotides, the CDR3 is TGTGCCAGCAGCTTAAATCCTAGCGGGATCTACGAGCAGTACTTC. This encodes CASSLNPSGIYEQYF.

The chain couples TRBV6-5 to TRBJ1-6; weak D call: TRBD1 (5 bases). In germline, CDR1 is MNHEY, CDR2 SVGAGI. The CDR3 consists of 14 residues. V was trimmed by 6 bases and J by 7 bases, leaving 13 bases between them. As DNA, the CDR3 is TGTGCCAGCAGAAAGGGACTGGCGAATTCACCCCTCCACTTT. This sequence encodes CASRKGLANSPLHF.

This chain connects TRBV6-1 to TRBJ2-7; D uncertain. Trimming removed 6 bases at V and 4 bases at J, with 7 bases between. The CDR3 contains 11 residues. Germline CDR1 MNHNS, CDR2 SASEGT. The CDR3 sequence: CASSTFYEQYF. The CDR3 DNA is TGTGCCAGCAGCACTTTTTACGAGCAGTACTTC.

This clone was recorded a few times. The CDR3 DNA follows: TGTGCCAGCTCCTGGACGCGGGCTAATGAAAAACTGTTTTTT. Protein product: CASSWTRANEKLFF. This chain joins TRBV18 and TRBJ1-4; D is uncertain. The CDR3 is made up of 14 amino acids. Germline V gene data show CDR1 as KGHSH and CDR2 as LQKENI. Trimming shortened V by 6 bases and J by 3 bases, and 11 bases separated the two germline ends.

This rearrangement joins TRBV9 to TRBJ2-5, with 10 positions matching TRBD1. Germline CDR1 reads SGDLS; CDR2 reads YYNGEE. The CDR3 loop spans 15 amino acids. V was pared by 4 bases and J by 5 bases, with 8 bases of the junction left unmatched. CDR3 loop: CASSLGDRGMETQYF. The CDR3 bases are TGTGCCAGCAGCCTTGGGGACAGGGGAATGGAGACCCAGTACTTC.

The rearrangement links TRBV6-1 to TRBJ2-2; possibly TRBD1 for D (6 bases). The germline V gene has CDR1 MNHNS and CDR2 SASEGT. CDR3 length: 17 residues. V lost 0 bases and J lost 5, with 16 bases in between. In nucleotides, the CDR3 is TGTGCCAGCAGTGAAGCCCCATATTCAACAGGGACCGGGGAGCTGTTTTTT. Protein product: CASSEAPYSTGTGELFF.

The chain carries TRBV7-2 and TRBJ2-2, with D perhaps matching TRBD2 (5 bases). This CDR3 spans 17 amino acids. Between the trimmed V and J ends, which lost 4 bases and 4 bases, there was a span of 19 bases. Germline CDR1 SGHTA, CDR2 FQGNSA. Here the CDR3 reads CASSSPPLSGTTGELFF. The DNA for the CDR3 is TGTGCCAGCAGCTCCCCGCCCCTGAGCGGAACCACCGGGGAGCTGTTTTTT.

The chain carries TRBV7-9 and TRBJ1-2, with TRBD1 matching 7 bases. CDR1 SEHNR and CDR2 FQNEAQ come from the germline V gene (reference sequence). This CDR3 comprises 19 residues. Trimming took 1 base from V and 5 from J; bases not matched to a gene: 19. The CDR3 DNA sequence: TGTGCCAGCAGCTTAGTAGGGGGCCCCGGCACGGCCTACCTTTATGGCTACACCTTC. Encoded protein: CASSLVGGPGTAYLYGYTF.

This clone was observed a few times. V gene TRBV18 combines with J gene TRBJ2-5; D not resolved. The CDR3 has 14 amino acids. V was cut by 2 bases and J by 0 bases, with 7 bases left in between. Germline V CDR1 and CDR2: KGHSH, LQKENI. CDR3 DNA sequence: TGTGCCAGCTCACCAACGCAGGACCAAGAGACCCAGTACTTC. Its translation is CASSPTQDQETQYF.

The rearrangement links TRBV4-3 to TRBJ2-7, with 9 bases that match TRBD1. After removal of 4 bases from V and 6 bases from J, the junction contained 10 bases not matched to a gene. The germline CDR1 and CDR2 sequences are LGHNA and YSLEER. The CDR3 runs to 15 residues. CDR3 coding DNA: TGCGCCAGCAGCCCTACCTGGACAGGGGCGAGCGAGCAGTACTTC. Amino acid sequence: CASSPTWTGASEQYF.

The chain uses TRBV6-6 and TRBJ1-1; tentatively, D is TRBD1 (5 bases). Trimming left V 2 bases short and J 5 bases short, with 9 bases between. The CDR3 spans 13 residues. Germline V gives CDR1 MNHNY, CDR2 SVGAGI (reference sequence). CDR3 DNA: TGTGCCAGCAGTTACGGGGCCTTAACTGAAGCTTTCTTT. Its translation is CASSYGALTEAFF.

Concerning this clone itself: One end of the junction varies from germline; a read error may be responsible. The rearrangement links TRBV14 to TRBJ2-1; 11 bases match TRBD1. The V gene's germline CDR1 is SGHDN and CDR2 FVKESK. The CDR3 is 17 residues long. The CDR3, as DNA: TGTGCCAGCAGCCAAGATGGCTGGACAGGGGGCTACGATGAGCAGTTCTTC. Encoded protein: CASSQDGWTGGYDEQFF.

The chain uses TRBV19 and TRBJ2-1; the match to TRBD2 covers 9 bases. Germline CDR1 reads LNHDA; CDR2 reads SQIVND (reference sequence). The CDR3 has 15 amino acids. Trimming removed 6 bases from V and 5 bases from J; junction bases left unmatched: 8. The DNA of the CDR3 is TGTGCCAGTAGCGTCCAGGCGGGAGGGAACAATGAGCAGTTCTTC. This sequence encodes CASSVQAGGNNEQFF.

This chain joins TRBV19 and TRBJ2-1, with D unresolved. V dropped 0 bases and J dropped 3 bases, with 9 bases sitting between them. Germline V lookup: CDR1 LNHDA, CDR2 SQIVND (reference sequence). The CDR3 contains 15 residues. The CDR3 nucleotides read TGTGCCAGTAGTATAGATCGAGTTATCTACAATGAGCAGTTCTTC. Its protein is CASSIDRVIYNEQFF.

V usage is TRBV28 and J usage is TRBJ1-5; D gene unclear. Germline lookup yields CDR1 MDHEN and CDR2 SYDVKM. Trimming stripped 8 bases from V and 2 bases from J, with 10 bases between. The CDR3 contains 13 residues. The CDR3 protein is CASVTAGNQPQHF. The CDR3 DNA is TGTGCCAGCGTTACAGCCGGCAATCAGCCCCAGCATTTT. The full variable domain, with the rest looked up from reference TRBV28 and TRBJ1-5, is DVKVTQSSRYLVKRTGEKVFLECVQDMDHENMFWYRQDPGLGLRLIYFSYDVKMKEKGDIPEGYSVSREKKERFSLILESASTNQTSMYLCASVTAGNQPQHFGDGTRLSIL.

This chain joins TRBV5-8 and TRBJ1-1; TRBD1 might be the D (5 bases). The CDR3 is 14 residues long. Trimming took 8 bases from V and 1 from J, leaving 15 bases between them. Germline V gene sequence: CDR1 SGHTS, CDR2 YDEGEE. CDR3 sequence: CASRPRTQNTEAFF. Here the CDR3 DNA reads TGTGCCAGTCGCCCCAGGACACAGAACACTGAAGCTTTCTTT.

The rearrangement joins TRBV7-2 to TRBJ1-5; 10 bases map to TRBD1. Trimming cost V 3 bases and J 6 bases; bases outside gene matches: 5. CDR3 length: 15 residues. Germline CDR1 is SGHTA and CDR2 is FQGNSA. The CDR3 DNA follows: TGTGCCAGCAGCTTGGGACAGGGGACGGTTCAGCCCCAGCATTTT. The encoded protein is CASSLGQGTVQPQHF.

V is TRBV29-1 and J is TRBJ2-7, with TRBD1 matching over 7 bases. The CDR3 runs to 13 residues. The V gene's germline CDR1 is SQVTM and CDR2 ANQGSEA. The trim removed 4 bases at V and 2 bases at J, leaving 5 bases unmatched. The CDR3 nucleotides are TGCAGCGTTGGGCGGACAGGAGCCTACGAGCAGTACTTC. Its translation: CSVGRTGAYEQYF.

The sample holds one count of this clone. Here the CDR3 DNA reads TGTGCCTGCAGGACAGCCGGTCGTGGCTACACCTTC. Its protein is CACRTAGRGYTF. V and J are TRBV30 and TRBJ1-2; the D gene is possibly TRBD1 (6 bases). CDR1 GTSNPN and CDR2 SVGIG come from the germline V gene (reference sequence). The germline V and J ends were trimmed by 6 bases and 7 bases, with 15 bases remaining between them. The CDR3 length is 12 residues.

The V and J genes are TRBV18 and TRBJ2-1, with D hard to call. CDR1 is KGHSH and CDR2 is LQKENI in the germline V gene. Deletions cut 6 bases from V and 4 bases from J, with 10 bases between. The CDR3 loop spans 13 amino acids. For the CDR3, the DNA is TGTGCCAGCTCCGTGACGGAGTACAATGAGCAGTTCTTC. It translates to CASSVTEYNEQFF.

The chain joins TRBV15 to TRBJ1-6; no firm D call. Germline values: CDR1 LNHNV, CDR2 YYDKDF (reference sequence). V lost 1 base, J lost 0 bases, and 13 bases lay in between. The CDR3 has 18 amino acids. The CDR3 bases are TGTGCCACCAGCAGAGTGACGGGTGGAAGCTCCTATAATTCACCCCTCCACTTT. Its translation: CATSRVTGGSSYNSPLHF.